This T cell receptor (beta chain) was found in a study of shared clonotypes between healthy human individuals (dated by TCRdb to 2018 to 2021). Context from the whole study: A couple of women and three men aged 18 to 49 years were included in the cohort. Per donor, three plates each were used for CD4 naive and CD4 memory, two for CD8 naive, and one for CD8 memory. The study deeply sequenced blood TCR repertoires of about 5 healthy adults to estimate repertoire size and the extent of clonotype sharing between individuals. Libraries were prepared and TCR repertoires were sequenced by different laboratories using diverse techniques, in order to increase sequencing depth and limit assay-specific biases. Leukapheresis yielded between about 0.94 and 9.5 billion PBMCs per donor.

CDR1 and CDR2, looked up from the germline V gene, are KGHSH and LQKENI. Its CDR3 holds 16 amino acids, cysteine through phenylalanine. Only CDR3 DNA remains: 48 bases, in frame from the first base. Relative to germline, V is 1 base shorter and J is 9 bases shorter, with 22 bases between their ends. The paper as a whole reports these results and caveats: Naive subsets generally had larger estimated clonotype richness than memory subsets did. Sampling was restricted to blood, and TCR repertoires in tissues likely differ from the TCR repertoires found in blood. Because the study included only a small number of donors, the genetic and exposure-history diversity represented was limited. Rarefaction of sorted-subset datasets indicated incomplete sequencing despite the large sequencing depth. Compared with non-shared clonotypes, the clonotypes found in all four sorted-subset donors had higher generation probabilities. Sharing across a few donors was observed for about 5% of naive CD4, 3.5% of naive CD8, about 2.3% of memory CD4, and roughly 0.4% of memory CD8 clonotypes. Pairwise subsampling indicated that sequencing depth was expected to affect the degree of clonotype sharing among donors.

TCR CDR3 regions were amplified from genomic DNA by multiplex PCR using the deep immunoSEQ assay. Genomic DNA extracted from each cell subset was distributed evenly over all wells of several immunoSEQ 96-well plates, and each plate served as one replicate. For sorted subsets, around 200 ng genomic DNA, equal to tens of thousands of T cell genomes, was loaded into each replicate PCR. Purified libraries were quantified with a Qubit 3.0 fluorometer, sized on a Bioanalyzer 2100, and re-quantified with the KAPA Library Quantification kit. Every immunoSEQ 96-well plate was sequenced on a separate single-read 150-cycle Illumina NextSeq 550 flow cell. As for the original processing: Because the immunoSEQ output held only junctional sequences and lacked quality scores, the filtering could not match the filtering applied to full-length reads. Sequences were annotated with PyIR, a Python wrapper for IgBLAST v1.9, using IMGT germline references to assign V/J genes and CDR3. Reads were filtered out if the reads had weak V/J assignments (E-value above 1e-6), no CDR3, stop codons, out-of-frame junctions, or ambiguous translated residues. V3J clonotypes were defined by identical inferred V gene, J gene, and CDR3 amino acid sequence. Percentage overlap between repertoires was calculated by dividing the number of shared unique clonotypes by the size of the smaller repertoire. Three approaches were used to assess repertoire richness: RTK rarefaction, the Chao1 estimator, and Recon v2.1 estimates of unobserved clonotypes. Generation probabilities were computed with OLGA for all TCRbeta clonotypes obtained by the gDNA method from several donors. The table was pulled from immuneACCESS by TCRdb, which kept in-frame rearrangements only. Such tables lose some clones; where checked, under half of the loss comes from unresolved V genes, and the rest has no known cause. D and trimming were read from the DNA, whereas the V and J calls and clone size are those reported in that table. The sample includes approximately 720,000 clones, with about 78% observed a single time. Of the sample, around 2% is held by the ten largest clones.

The donors were healthy, HIV-negative adults with no recently reported acute infections or vaccinations. All donors were Caucasian adults living in Nashville, Tennessee, USA. CD4+ T cells were enriched by magnetic negative selection, after which naive cells were positively selected on CD45RA and the negative fraction was taken as the memory subset. Blood was obtained by leukapheresis, after which PBMCs were separated by Ficoll-Histopaque density gradient centrifugation and cryopreserved in liquid nitrogen vapor phase. Purity and quantity of every magnetically sorted T cell population were checked by analytical flow cytometry. From each sorted fraction, genomic DNA was isolated and quantified by UV absorbance on a Nanodrop 2000c. Points on this clone: Its binding antigen is unknown. Per-nucleotide qualities are absent, and no much larger clonotype sits a single base away.

This clonotype was obtained from a woman in her 30s in good health. Here the chain combines TRBV18 and TRBJ2-7; the D gene remains uncertain. Input material: memory CD4+ T cells sorted from blood. In light of the paper, this sample's cell subset or site label describes: CD45RA-negative fraction. The nucleotide sequence reads as follows: TGTGCCAGCTCACCACAAGCAACGGGTGGTAACTTTCGGCAGTACTTC. Its product reads: CASSPQATGGNFRQYF.